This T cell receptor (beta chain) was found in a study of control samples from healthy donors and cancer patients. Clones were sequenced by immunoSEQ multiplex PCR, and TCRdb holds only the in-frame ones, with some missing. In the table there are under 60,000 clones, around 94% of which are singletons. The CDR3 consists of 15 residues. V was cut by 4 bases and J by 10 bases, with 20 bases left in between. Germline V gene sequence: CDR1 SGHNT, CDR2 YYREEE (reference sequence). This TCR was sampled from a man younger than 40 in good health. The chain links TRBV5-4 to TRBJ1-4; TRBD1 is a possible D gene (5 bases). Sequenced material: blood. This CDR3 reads CASSLGLPPDGKLFF. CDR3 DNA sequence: TGTGCCAGCAGCCTGGGACTTCCACCTGACGGAAAACTGTTTTTT. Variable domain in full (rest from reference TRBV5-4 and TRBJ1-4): ETGVTQSPTHLIKTRGQQVTLRCSSQSGHNTVSWYQQALGQGPQFIFQYYREEENGRGNFPPRFSGLQFPNYSSELNVNALELDDSALYLCASSLGLPPDGKLFFGSGTQLSVL.